This T cell receptor beta chain was sequenced in a study of early T cells in non-severe SARS-CoV-2 infection. Ten or more counts support this clonotype. The TCR library protocol was used to attach unique molecular identifiers. These identifiers were attached to individual cDNA molecules. Via MiXCR, TCRdb re-called the 5' RACE reads, giving one row per CDR3 protein. The sample has approximately 50,000 distinct CDR3 sequences, about 7.4% seen once. CDR1 is MNHEY, CDR2 SVGEGT, per germline. The CDR3 covers 15 residues. V lost 2 bases to trimming and J lost 4 bases; unmatched junction nucleotides: 5. This chain links TRBV6-2 or TRBV6-3 with TRBJ2-1, with 7 bases aligning to TRBD2. Sequenced: whole blood. This receptor was taken from an adult who was a healthcare worker with PCR-confirmed SARS-CoV-2 infection or an uninfected control (not recorded which). This chain's CDR3 is CASSYRGVNYNEQFF. In DNA, the CDR3 is TGTGCCAGCAGTTACCGGGGGGTAAATTACAATGAGCAGTTCTTC.